The 2 T cell receptor beta chains given below trace back to one sample, sequenced in a study of CD8 T cells in ankylosing spondylitis. TCRdb recomputed calls from the 5' RACE reads with MiXCR, one row per CDR3 protein. The sample records around 300,000 distinct CDR3 sequences, 20% being singletons. Sequencing was performed on blood, either unsorted or a sorted T cell fraction (not recorded which). Every receptor here comes from a female donor with ankylosing spondylitis or in good health (not recorded which).

The chain employs TRBV5-6 and TRBJ2-1; TRBD1 or TRBD2 may be the D gene (6 bases each). The germline gives CDR1 SGHDT, CDR2 YYEEEE. V lost 7 bases and J lost 2, with 16 bases in between. This CDR3 comprises 15 residues. The DNA of the CDR3 is TGTGCCAGCGATAATTCGGGGGCCCCCTACAATGAGCAGTTCTTC. This codes for CASDNSGAPYNEQFF.

This clonotype was picked up a small number of times. This rearrangement joins TRBV30 to TRBJ2-4; 7 bases line up with TRBD1. V was clipped by 5 bases and J by 0 bases; unmatched bases: 13. Germline V gives CDR1 GTSNPN, CDR2 SVGIG (reference sequence). This CDR3 is 17 amino acids long. The CDR3 nucleotides read TGTGCCTGGTATGACAGGGCCTCCATAAAAGCCAAAAACATTCAGTACTTC. It codes for CAWYDRASIKAKNIQYF. The full variable domain, in which reference TRBV30 and TRBJ2-4 provide the parts outside the CDR3, is SQTIHQWPATLVQPVGSPLSLECTVEGTSNPNLYWYRQAAGRGLQLLFYSVGIGQISSEVPQNLSASRPQDRQFILSSKKLLLSDSGFYLCAWYDRASIKAKNIQYFGAGTRLSVL.